Below are 17 T cell receptor beta chains sequenced from a single sample in a study of shared clonotypes between healthy human individuals. TCRdb's table, derived via immunoSEQ multiplex PCR, lists solely in-frame clones and lacks some. The data hold over 750,000 clones, with approximately 97% observed a single time. Terminally differentiated effector memory CD45RA+ cells were excluded by CCR7 positive selection of CD45RO-negative cells. Sample: naive CD8+ T cells sorted from blood. These TCRs come from a man aged 30 to 39 in good health.

The chain recombines TRBV10-1 with TRBJ2-1; 7 bases match TRBD1. V lost 4 bases and J lost 9; bases outside the gene matches: 6. Looked up from germline, CDR1 is WNHNN and CDR2 is SYGVQD (reference sequence). The CDR3 contains 13 residues. CDR3: CASSAHHRGEQFF. The DNA of the CDR3 is TGCGCCAGCAGTGCACACCACAGGGGTGAGCAGTTCTTC.

The rearrangement links TRBV10-3 to TRBJ1-2; 7 nucleotides align to TRBD1. The length of the CDR3 is 13 residues. The V gene's germline CDR1 is ENHRY and CDR2 SYGVKD. V dropped 4 bases and J dropped 5; count of bases not matched to a gene: 4. CDR3 amino acids: CAISGDSSYGYTF. The CDR3 DNA follows: TGTGCCATCAGTGGGGACAGCTCTTATGGCTACACCTTC.

The V gene is TRBV11-2, the J gene TRBJ2-7, with a tentative D call TRBD2 (6 bases). The germline V gene has CDR1 SGHAT and CDR2 FQNNGV. V was trimmed by 5 bases and J by 1 base, leaving 18 bases between them. This CDR3 is built from 16 residues. The CDR3 coding sequence is TGTGCCAGCAGCCCCCCGGGCCTAGCGTATTCCTACGAGCAGTACTTC. Protein sequence: CASSPPGLAYSYEQYF.

This chain connects TRBV6-1 to TRBJ1-1; 9 bases are a match to TRBD1. Germline V gene sequence: CDR1 MNHNS, CDR2 SASEGT. The CDR3 has 17 residues. Trimming removed 2 bases from V and 0 bases from J; junction bases left unmatched: 7. The CDR3 region is CASSEHTGGVLNTEAFF. DNA for the CDR3: TGTGCCAGCAGTGAACATACAGGGGGCGTTTTGAACACTGAAGCTTTCTTT.

The V gene is TRBV14, the J gene TRBJ1-1; a weak D match, TRBD1 (5 bases). V was pared by 0 bases and J by 0 bases, with 8 bases between. CDR1 and CDR2 (germline): SGHDN, FVKESK. The CDR3 contains 15 residues. The CDR3 sequence: CASSQDGAVNTEAFF. For the CDR3, the DNA is TGTGCCAGCAGCCAAGATGGGGCAGTGAACACTGAAGCTTTCTTT. Full variable domain (outside the CDR3, taken from reference TRBV14 and TRBJ1-1): EAGVTQFPSHSVIEKGQTVTLRCDPISGHDNLYWYRRVMGKEIKFLLHFVKESKQDESGMPNNRFLAERTGGTYSTLKVQPAELEDSGVYFCASSQDGAVNTEAFFGQGTRLTVV.

Comments on this clone: The identical CDR3 is also encoded by other nucleotide sequences in the sample. The V and J genes are TRBV6-1 and TRBJ2-2, with unresolved D. Trimming pared 1 base from V and 5 bases from J, leaving 2 bases between. The length of the CDR3 is 12 residues. CDR1 and CDR2 (germline): MNHNS, SASEGT. The CDR3 nucleotides are TGTGCCAGCAGTGAAGGTACCGGGGAGCTGTTTTTT. It is translated as CASSEGTGELFF.

The rearrangement joins TRBV28 to TRBJ2-3; TRBD2 agrees at 9 bases. The CDR3 sequence is 17 residues long. Germline V gives CDR1 MDHEN, CDR2 SYDVKM. The V and J ends lost 8 bases and 2 bases, in that order; junction bases with no gene match: 14. The CDR3 DNA reads TGTGCCAGCCCGCCCTGGACTAGCGCTCCAGACACAGATACGCAGTATTTT. Translated, it gives CASPPWTSAPDTDTQYF.

V gene TRBV27 combines with J gene TRBJ2-1; the D gene is possibly TRBD2 (6 bases). The CDR3 length is 16 residues. CDR1 MNHEY and CDR2 SMNVEV come from the germline V gene (reference sequence). Trimming stripped 2 bases from V and 4 bases from J, with 15 bases between. Here the CDR3 reads CASSLGVAADYNEQFF. The CDR3 nucleotides read TGTGCCAGCAGTTTAGGTGTAGCGGCAGATTACAATGAGCAGTTCTTC.

Of note for this clone: The sample holds other DNA sequences that translate to the same CDR3. This sequence joins TRBV4-1 and TRBJ1-3, with 9 bases lining up with TRBD1. The CDR3 runs 15 residues. V was clipped by 3 bases and J by 3 bases; unmatched bases: 3. Germline assignment: CDR1 MGHRA and CDR2 YSYEKL. CDR3 DNA sequence: TGCGCCAGCAGCCAGGACAGGGGTCGTGGAAACACCATATATTTT. As protein: CASSQDRGRGNTIYF.

The chain is built from TRBV7-2 and TRBJ2-2; no clear D. Between the trimmed V and J ends, which lost 2 bases and 0 bases, there was a span of 7 bases. The CDR3 has 15 amino acids. Germline V lookup: CDR1 SGHTA, CDR2 FQGNSA. CDR3 in amino acids: CASSLWAPNTGELFF. The CDR3 DNA sequence: TGTGCCAGCAGCTTATGGGCCCCGAACACCGGGGAGCTGTTTTTT.

V usage is TRBV7-9 and J usage is TRBJ2-7; tentatively, D is TRBD2 (6 bases). The V gene lost 5 bases and the J gene lost 4 bases, with 15 bases spanning the gap. CDR1 is SEHNR, CDR2 FQNEAQ, per germline (reference sequence). The CDR3 is 14 residues long. The CDR3 nucleotides are TGTGCCAGCAGCCCCGGACTAAGAAGATACGAGCAGTACTTC. This encodes CASSPGLRRYEQYF.

The rearrangement uses TRBV29-1 and TRBJ2-1; TRBD2 is a possible D gene (6 bases). Germline-derived CDR1 and CDR2 are SQVTM and ANQGSEA. V was shortened by 4 bases and J by 4 bases, with 11 bases between the two germline ends. CDR3 length equals 13 residues. The CDR3 region has the DNA TGCAGCGTTGCCAGCGGGCCGTACAATGAGCAGTTCTTC. This gives the protein CSVASGPYNEQFF.

The V and J genes are TRBV7-8 and TRBJ2-1, with 13 bases fitting TRBD2. CDR3 length: 15 residues. CDR1 and CDR2 (germline): SGHVS, FQNEAQ. With V trimmed by 8 bases and J by 4 bases, 5 bases remained unmatched. CDR3 in amino acids: CASLGLAGTYNEQFF. The DNA for the CDR3 is TGTGCCAGCTTGGGACTAGCGGGAACTTACAATGAGCAGTTCTTC.

Of note for this clone: Other DNA sequences in the sample encode the same CDR3. The gene calls are TRBV7-9 and TRBJ2-7, with 9 bases matching TRBD1. CDR1 is SEHNR and CDR2 is FQNEAQ in the germline V gene (reference sequence). V was pared by 4 bases and J by 4 bases, with 5 bases of the junction left unmatched. The CDR3 extends over 14 amino acids. The CDR3 bases are TGTGCCAGCAGCTCGGGACAGGGATTATACGAGCAGTACTTC. Its protein is CASSSGQGLYEQYF.

The chain has TRBV30 and TRBJ2-5; D possibly matches TRBD1 or TRBD2 (5 bases each). CDR1 is GTSNPN, CDR2 SVGIG, per germline (reference sequence). This CDR3 comprises 14 residues. V was pared by 0 bases and J by 5 bases, with 13 bases between. The CDR3 sequence: CAWSVGAGAETQYF. CDR3 bases: TGTGCCTGGAGTGTAGGGGCGGGTGCGGAGACCCAGTACTTC.

The chain has TRBV29-1 and TRBJ2-7; D may match TRBD1 or TRBD2 (5 bases each). The germline CDR1 and CDR2 sequences are SQVTM and ANQGSEA. With 3 bases removed from V and 4 bases from J, the gap between germline ends came to 10 bases. The CDR3 totals 12 residues. The CDR3 protein is CSVDEGRYEQYF. The CDR3 nucleotides are TGCAGCGTTGACGAGGGGCGGTACGAGCAGTACTTC.

The chain couples TRBV19 to TRBJ1-5; 9 nucleotides line up with TRBD1. CDR1 is LNHDA and CDR2 is SQIVND in the germline V gene (reference sequence). The CDR3 is 16 residues long. With 5 bases clipped from V and 3 bases from J, the junction kept 8 bases outside the gene matches. Here the CDR3 DNA reads TGTGCCAGTAGTCAGGGACAGGGATGGTACAATCAGCCCCAGCATTTT. Translation: CASSQGQGWYNQPQHF.